These 4 T cell receptor beta chains share one sample of origin, sequenced in a study of T cells in Graves' hyperthyroidism and ophthalmopathy. The TCR beta CDR3 regions underwent amplification using RNA transcripts as the source. The HTBI primer set was used in a first-round RT-PCR of the TCR CDR3. TCRdb re-called the multiplex PCR reads through MiXCR, storing one row per CDR3 protein. Counted here are hundreds of thousands of distinct CDR3 sequences, approximately 15% occurring once; the ten biggest clones make up roughly 10%. Sequenced input: blood. The receptor set was obtained from a woman between 18 and 29 years old with Graves' hyperthyroidism.

This clonotype came up many times. The chain carries TRBV24-1 and TRBJ2-1; the match to TRBD2 covers 9 bases. The CDR3 covers 17 residues. V gave up 4 bases and J gave up 3 bases; unmatched junction bases: 9. Per germline, CDR1 KGHDR and CDR2 SFDVKD. CDR3 sequence (DNA): TGTGCCACCAGTGACTATCAGACTAGCGGCATCTACAATGAGCAGTTCTTC. Translating it yields CATSDYQTSGIYNEQFF.

The J gene is TRBJ2-3, the V gene TRBV5-1; perhaps D is TRBD1 or TRBD2 (5 bases each). Germline CDR1 and CDR2: SGHRS and YFSETQ. The V and J ends lost 5 bases and 2 bases respectively, with 9 bases between them. This CDR3 comprises 13 residues. CDR3 region: CASRRDLTDTQYF. Here the CDR3 DNA reads TGCGCCAGCAGACGGGACCTCACAGATACGCAGTATTTT.

The chain links TRBV7-3 to TRBJ2-1; TRBD2 agrees at 13 bases. Germline V gene data show CDR1 as SGHTA and CDR2 as FQGTGA. The CDR3 loop spans 15 amino acids. V lost 4 bases, J lost 12 bases, and 9 bases stayed unmatched. In nucleotides, the CDR3 is TGTGCCAGCAGCTACGGACTAGCGGGAGAGATAACGCAGTTCTTC. Translation gives CASSYGLAGEITQFF.

This clonotype was seen many times. V and J are TRBV5-1 and TRBJ2-7; D remains unclear. The CDR3 extends over 14 amino acids. Trimming took off 1 base at V and 2 bases at J, with 10 bases between the two ends. Germline values: CDR1 SGHRS, CDR2 YFSETQ. The CDR3 nucleotides are TGCGCCAGCAGCTTGATGGGGTCTACCTACGAGCAGTACTTC. It encodes CASSLMGSTYEQYF.